The entry below describes one T cell receptor beta chain. Its antigen is unidentified. TCRdb's copy holds only in-frame clones and misses some; the assay was immunoSEQ multiplex PCR. The sample has tens of thousands of clones, roughly 84% seen once; the top ten hold 0.35% to 0.45%. These data belong to a study of graft-versus-host responses after intestinal transplantation. Study overall: For two to four years after anti-thymocyte globulin induction, all recipients took tacrolimus and steroids. Findings of the study overall: GvH clones appeared in recipient marrow, some first in ileum or blood.

The receptor was derived from a human donor who was the organ donor for an intestinal transplant. This specimen consisted of unstimulated CD4+ T cells sorted from spleen or lymph node cells, obtained before transplant.

CDR3 DNA sequence: TGTGCCAGCTCACTGTTCACGGACGCAGGGGAAGCTTTCTTT. Translated: CASSLFTDAGEAFF. V gene TRBV18 combines with J gene TRBJ1-1; D might be TRBD1 (5 bases). Germline lookup yields CDR1 KGHSH and CDR2 LQKENI. The CDR3 runs 14 residues. V was trimmed by 4 bases and J by 8 bases, leaving 17 bases between them.